This T cell receptor (beta chain) stems from a study of T cell responses to AZD1222 COVID-19 vaccine. Study-level findings and limits: Only six people who got AZD1222 tested seropositive at baseline. There were repertoire samples only from the period after the peak T cell response.

The germline gives CDR1 SNHLY, CDR2 FYNNEI. V was cut by 6 bases and J by 0 bases, with 24 bases left in between. The CDR3 sequence is 19 residues long. The assay was immunoSEQ multiplex PCR, and TCRdb's table has in-frame clones only and misses some. The sample has around 110,000 clones, approximately 85% seen once; the top ten hold around 3.9%. Concerning this clone itself: Its antigen is not identified.

The source was peripheral blood, collected on day 0 of MenACWY control vaccination. The V gene is TRBV2, the J gene TRBJ1-5; D ambiguous. The TCR sequence derives from an adult in good health. The DNA of the CDR3 is TGTGCCAGCAGCTTCCACCTCCACGACTTTTATAATAGCAATCAGCCCCAGCATTTT. The encoded protein is CASSFHLHDFYNSNQPQHF.